This T cell receptor (beta chain) was recovered during a study of blood T cell repertoires in COVID-19 (dated by TCRdb to about 2020). Regarding the complete study: Samples from collaborators originated in the United States, Italy and Spain and spanned both the acute and convalescent phases of COVID-19. The repertoires were made available in a free public database intended to serve as a resource for research on the immune response to SARS-CoV-2. HLA class I and class II types, where available, came from metadata supplied by the sample provider rather than from assay-based typing. Subjects who had been exposed to COVID-19, were actively infected with it, or had recovered from it provided the deeply sampled blood TCRbeta repertoires that made up the dataset. The prospective study material was composed of cDNA or gDNA derived from T cells, B-cell-depleted T cells, or PBMCs. Nearly every sample came with metadata listing a de-identified subject ID, COVID-19 status, age in years and sex. The samples were drawn from the first 160 participants of the ongoing ImmuneRACE study and from more than 1,000 subjects provided by 6 global collaborators. Results and caveats for the whole study, not just this receptor: The quantity of clinical and demographic metadata differed by source and by participant and was supplied without curation.

Regarding this clone: The clone's antigen remains unknown. Per-nucleotide qualities are absent, and no much larger clonotype sits a single base away.

The collaborating institutions used their own protocols to collect whole blood in K2EDTA tubes. For TCRbeta analysis, collaborators shipped samples as frozen whole blood, isolated PBMCs, or DNA extracted from either of those sample types. TCRbeta CDR3 regions were amplified from genomic DNA by means of the immunoSEQ Assay, a bias-controlled multiplex PCR. On the authors' methods: The number of nucleated cells in each sample was estimated by amplification of reference gene primers within the assay. To quantify the absolute abundance of each unique TCRbeta CDR3 rearrangement, sequence reads were collapsed and filtered. For each sample, productive Simpson clonality was calculated by taking the square root of Simpson's diversity index across productive rearrangements. In TCRdb, the immuneACCESS table is reduced to in-frame sequences with V and J assigned. These tables do not hold every clone; where another copy was compared, an unresolved V gene accounts for under half, and the others remain unexplained. That table supplies the V and J calls and clone size; D and trimming were determined from the DNA. The sample has fewer than 250,000 clones on record, around nine tenths of them singletons. The top ten hold 4% to 5.5% of the sample.

This clonotype originated in a woman in her 40s with acute or convalescent COVID-19. Specimen: peripheral blood.

The CDR3 corresponds to CASSPRTGGNQPQHF. In nucleotides, the sequence is TGTGCCAGCAGCCCAAGGACAGGGGGCAATCAGCCCCAGCATTTT. The chain was built from TRBV3-1 (or the pseudogene TRBV3-2) and TRBJ1-5, with TRBD1 identical over 9 junction bases. Including the terminal cysteine and phenylalanine, the CDR3 comprises 15 residues. Solely the CDR3 DNA is kept, with 45 bases framed from the first base. From V the trimming removes 4 bases and from J it removes 2 bases, while the gene matches leave 3 bases of the junction unaccounted for. According to the germline V gene (reference sequence), CDR1 reads LGHDT and CDR2 reads YNNKEL.